In this sample, the clone carrying this TCR beta chain is medium-sized. Its antigen is unknown. TCRdb called the 5' RACE reads again in MiXCR, with one record for every CDR3 protein. Among tens of thousands of distinct CDR3 sequences, approximately 8% were seen once, and the ten largest hold about 9%. The data were taken from a study of early T cells in non-severe SARS-CoV-2 infection. Across the whole study: Sequencing of bulk RNA from unsorted whole blood was done, without chain pairing. Whole-study findings and limits: The study's VDJdb matching favored anti-spike CD8 responses and missed private and CD4 specificities.

Trimming took 6 bases from V and 4 from J; bases not matched to a gene: 9. Germline V gives CDR1 DFQATT, CDR2 SNEGSKA (reference sequence). This CDR3 contains 15 residues. This chain joins TRBV20-1 and TRBJ2-5; the match to TRBD2 covers 12 bases. The receptor was derived from an adult who was a healthcare worker with PCR-confirmed SARS-CoV-2 infection or an uninfected control (not recorded which). The specimen sequenced was whole blood. The CDR3 DNA reads TGCAGTGCCCCCTCTAGCGGGGGGGCCCCAGAGACCCAGTACTTC. The encoded protein is CSAPSSGGAPETQYF.